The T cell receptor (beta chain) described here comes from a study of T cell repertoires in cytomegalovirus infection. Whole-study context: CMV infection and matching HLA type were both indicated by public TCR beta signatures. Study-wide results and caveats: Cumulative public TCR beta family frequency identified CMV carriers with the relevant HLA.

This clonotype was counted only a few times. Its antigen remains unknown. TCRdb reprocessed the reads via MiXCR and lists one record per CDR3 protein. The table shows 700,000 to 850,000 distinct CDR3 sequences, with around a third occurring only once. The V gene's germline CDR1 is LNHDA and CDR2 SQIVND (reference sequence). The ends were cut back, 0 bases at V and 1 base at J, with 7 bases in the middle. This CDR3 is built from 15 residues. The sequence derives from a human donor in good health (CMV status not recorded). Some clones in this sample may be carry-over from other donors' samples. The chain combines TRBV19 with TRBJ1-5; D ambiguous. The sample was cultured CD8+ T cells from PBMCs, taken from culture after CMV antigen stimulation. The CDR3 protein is CASSIDAGSNQPQHF. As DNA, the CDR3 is TGTGCCAGTAGTATAGATGCGGGAAGCAATCAGCCCCAGCATTTT.